What follows is one T cell receptor beta chain and its context. Its antigen is not known. The entry originates in a study of chemoradiotherapy in HPV16-positive cancers. About the research overall: Candidate HPV-specific T-cell clones and common TCR motifs came from functional assays in a couple of HPV16-positive patients. General study results and limits: During treatment, candidate HPV-specific clones and E7-related motifs expanded in tumor. The functional HPV-specific definition rests on just a couple of HPV16-positive patients.

TCRdb's copy holds only in-frame clones and misses some; the assay was immunoSEQ multiplex PCR. The table records over 1,500 clones, roughly 95% of them present only once. Germline V CDR1 and CDR2: SQVTM, ANQGSEA. V was clipped by 6 bases and J by 5 bases; unmatched bases: 13. The CDR3 totals 15 residues. Repertoires were sampled repeatedly during chemoradiotherapy. This TCR was sampled from a human donor with HPV-associated anogenital cancer. V and J are TRBV29-1 and TRBJ1-2; 9 nucleotides line up with TRBD1. Sequencing was performed on tumor tissue, taken from a patient who underwent chemoradiotherapy. The CDR3 here is CSVPRTGGWGYGYTF. The CDR3 region has the DNA TGCAGCGTCCCTCGTACAGGGGGCTGGGGATATGGCTACACCTTC.